The rows below give T cell receptor beta chains drawn from one sample of a study of T cell changes during pregnancy in multiple sclerosis. The protocol was immunoSEQ multiplex PCR, while the TCRdb copy is restricted to in-frame clones and leaves out a portion. Of some 49,000 clones listed, around 90% are singletons. Sequences were derived from peripheral blood, sampled after pregnancy. The source is a female donor in good health, enrolled as a control in a pregnancy study. Both conserved end residues are part of each CDR3. D genes are given only for firm matches.

>TRBJ1-5|NA|TRBV15
TGTGCCACCAGCAGAGACAGGGCAGCCCAGCCCCAGCATTTT
CATSRDRAAQPQHF
>TRBJ1-1|TRBD1|TRBV2
TGTGCCAGCAGTGAATGGCCAGGGGGCTGGGACACTGAAGCTTTCTTT
CASSEWPGGWDTEAFF
>TRBJ2-7|TRBD1|TRBV4-1
TGCGCCAGCAGCCAAGAATCTACGGGACAGGGGGCCTACGAGCAGTACTTC
CASSQESTGQGAYEQYF
>TRBJ1-1|NA|TRBV29-1
TGCAGCGTTGAAGGAGACACTGAAGCTTTCTTT
CSVEGDTEAFF
>TRBJ1-1|TRBD1|TRBV10-3
TGTGCCATTAGAGACAGGGGTGGGACTGAAGCTTTCTTT
CAIRDRGGTEAFF
>TRBJ2-1|NA|TRBV28
TGTGCCAGCAGCCAAGCAGGAGGGGAGTTCTTC
CASSQAGGEFF
>TRBJ1-1|NA|TRBV7-9
TGTGCCAGCACCCACCTAATCACTGAAGCTTTCTTT
CASTHLITEAFF
>TRBJ1-6|NA|TRBV19
TGTGCCAGTAGTATAAGGGGTAATTCACCCCTCCACTTT
CASSIRGNSPLHF
>TRBJ2-7|NA|TRBV30
TGTGCCTGGAGTGTAATCGGGTCCTACGAGCAGTACTTC
CAWSVIGSYEQYF
>TRBJ1-4|TRBD1|TRBV18
TGTGCCAGCTCACACCGGGACAGGGTGACTAATGAAAAACTGTTTTTT
CASSHRDRVTNEKLFF
>TRBJ2-6|NA|TRBV6-4
TGTGCCAGCAGTGGACCGTCGGGGGGCCGCTCTGGGGCCAACGTCCTGACTTTC
CASSGPSGGRSGANVLTF
>TRBJ1-1|TRBD1|TRBV6-1
TGTGCCAGCAGTGAAGGGAGACAGGGCTCGTCGGGGAACACTGAAGCTTTCTTT
CASSEGRQGSSGNTEAFF
>TRBJ1-5|NA|TRBV12-5
TGTGCTAGTGGTTTGGGCCCCCTGGAGCGGAGGAGCAATCAGCCCCAGCATTTT
CASGLGPLERRSNQPQHF